This T cell receptor beta chain was sequenced during a study of cytomegalovirus exposure and HLA in healthy donors. Primers for the PCR totalled 60 Vbeta and 13 Jbeta. The protocol was immunoSEQ multiplex PCR, while the TCRdb copy is restricted to in-frame clones and leaves out a portion. The table has about 180,000 clones, 80% seen once. Germline-derived CDR1 and CDR2 are SGHVS and FNYEAQ. The length of the CDR3 is 18 residues. V shed 2 bases, J shed 2 bases, and the junction held 11 bases outside the gene matches. The clonotype originates from a girl aged 10 to 17 in good health and CMV-seropositive. Sequenced input: PBMCs. The rearrangement uses TRBV7-6 and TRBJ2-1; 8 nucleotides agree with TRBD2. The CDR3 loop is CASSLRGSGGRTYNEQFF. The CDR3, as DNA: TGTGCCAGCAGCTTACGGGGGAGTGGCGGGAGGACCTACAATGAGCAGTTCTTC. Together with reference TRBV7-6 and TRBJ2-1, the CDR3 gives the full variable domain: GAGVSQSPRYKVTKRGQDVALRCDPISGHVSLYWYRQALGQGPEFLTYFNYEAQQDKSGLPNDRFSAERPEGSISTLTIQRTEQRDSAMYRCASSLRGSGGRTYNEQFFGPGTRLTVL.